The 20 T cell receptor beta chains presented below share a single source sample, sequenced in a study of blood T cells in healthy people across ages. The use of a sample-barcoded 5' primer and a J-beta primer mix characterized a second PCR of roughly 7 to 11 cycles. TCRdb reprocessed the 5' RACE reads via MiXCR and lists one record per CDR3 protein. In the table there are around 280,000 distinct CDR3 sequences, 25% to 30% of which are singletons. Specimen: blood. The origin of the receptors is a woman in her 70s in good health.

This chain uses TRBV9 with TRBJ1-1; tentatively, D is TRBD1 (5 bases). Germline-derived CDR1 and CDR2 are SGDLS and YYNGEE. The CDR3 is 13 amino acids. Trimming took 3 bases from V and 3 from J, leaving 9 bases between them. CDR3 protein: CASSGGGDTEAFF. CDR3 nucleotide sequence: TGTGCCAGCAGCGGAGGAGGGGACACTGAAGCTTTCTTT.

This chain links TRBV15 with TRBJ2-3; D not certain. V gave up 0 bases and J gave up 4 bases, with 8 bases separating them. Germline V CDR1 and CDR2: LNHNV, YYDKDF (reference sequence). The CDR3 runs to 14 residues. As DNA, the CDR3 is TGTGCCACCAGCAGAGATCGGCTACCAGATACGCAGTATTTT. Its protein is CATSRDRLPDTQYF.

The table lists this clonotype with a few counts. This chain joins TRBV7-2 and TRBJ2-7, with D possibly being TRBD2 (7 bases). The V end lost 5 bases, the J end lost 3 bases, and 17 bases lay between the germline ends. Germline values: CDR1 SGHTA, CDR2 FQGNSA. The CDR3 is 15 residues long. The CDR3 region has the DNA TGTGCCAGCAGCCCCGACGCGGGGGCCCTCTACGAGCAGTACTTC. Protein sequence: CASSPDAGALYEQYF.

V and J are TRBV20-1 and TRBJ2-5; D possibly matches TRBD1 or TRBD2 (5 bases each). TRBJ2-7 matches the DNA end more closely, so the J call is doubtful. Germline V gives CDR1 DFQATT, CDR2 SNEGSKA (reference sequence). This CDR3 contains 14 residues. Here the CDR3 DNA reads TGCAGTGCTCCTACCGGGACGGGACGCTACGAGCAGTACTTC. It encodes CSAPTGTGRYEQYF.

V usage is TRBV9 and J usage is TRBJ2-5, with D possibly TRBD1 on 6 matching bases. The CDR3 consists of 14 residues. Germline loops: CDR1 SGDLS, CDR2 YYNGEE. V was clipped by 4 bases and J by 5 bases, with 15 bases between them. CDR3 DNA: TGTGCCAGCAGCCCTTGGACAGTCGGCGAGACCCAGTACTTC. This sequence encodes CASSPWTVGETQYF.

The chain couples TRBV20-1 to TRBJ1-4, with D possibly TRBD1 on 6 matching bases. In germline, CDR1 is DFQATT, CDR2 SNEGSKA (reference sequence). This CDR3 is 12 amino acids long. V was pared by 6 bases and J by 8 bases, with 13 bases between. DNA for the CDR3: TGCAGTGCCAACAGGGTGGGGGAAAAACTGTTTTTT. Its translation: CSANRVGEKLFF.

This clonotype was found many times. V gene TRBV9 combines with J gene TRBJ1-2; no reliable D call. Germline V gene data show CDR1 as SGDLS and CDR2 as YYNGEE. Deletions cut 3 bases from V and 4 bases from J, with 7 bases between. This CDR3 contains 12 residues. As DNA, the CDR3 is TGTGCCAGCAGCGCAGTGGGCTATGGCTACACCTTC. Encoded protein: CASSAVGYGYTF.

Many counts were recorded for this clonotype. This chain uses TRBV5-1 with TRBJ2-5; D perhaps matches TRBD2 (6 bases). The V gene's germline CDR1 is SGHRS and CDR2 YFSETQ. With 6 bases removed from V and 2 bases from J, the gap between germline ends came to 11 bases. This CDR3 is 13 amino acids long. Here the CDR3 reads CASNLEGQETQYF. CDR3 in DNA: TGCGCCAGCAACCTGGAGGGACAAGAGACCCAGTACTTC.

The CDR3 DNA is TGCGCCAGCAGCCCACAACTAGCGGGAGAAGAGACCCAGTACTTC. The encoded protein is CASSPQLAGEETQYF. The chain is built from TRBV5-1 and TRBJ2-5; 11 nucleotides align to TRBD2. The CDR3 is made up of 15 amino acids. Per the germline V gene, CDR1 is SGHRS and CDR2 is YFSETQ. V was pared by 4 bases and J by 3 bases, with 5 bases of the junction left unmatched.

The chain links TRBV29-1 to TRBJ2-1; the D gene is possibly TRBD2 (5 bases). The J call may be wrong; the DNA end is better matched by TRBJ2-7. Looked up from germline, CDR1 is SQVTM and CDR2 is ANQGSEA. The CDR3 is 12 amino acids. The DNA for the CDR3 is TGCAGCGCTCTCGGGGTAGCCTACGAGCAGTACTTC. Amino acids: CSALGVAYEQYF.

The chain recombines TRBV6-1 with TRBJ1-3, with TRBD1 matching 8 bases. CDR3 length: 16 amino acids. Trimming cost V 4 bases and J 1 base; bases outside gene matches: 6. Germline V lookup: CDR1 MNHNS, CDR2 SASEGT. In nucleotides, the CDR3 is TGTGCCAGCAGTGGGAGACAGGGGATTTCTGGAAACACCATATATTTT. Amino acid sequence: CASSGRQGISGNTIYF.

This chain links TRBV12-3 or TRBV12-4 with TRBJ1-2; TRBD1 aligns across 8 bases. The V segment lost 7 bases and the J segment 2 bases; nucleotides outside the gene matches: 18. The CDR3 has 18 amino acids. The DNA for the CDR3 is TGTGCCAGCAACAATCATCGGGACAGGTGGAACAGAAACTATGGCTACACCTTC. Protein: CASNNHRDRWNRNYGYTF.

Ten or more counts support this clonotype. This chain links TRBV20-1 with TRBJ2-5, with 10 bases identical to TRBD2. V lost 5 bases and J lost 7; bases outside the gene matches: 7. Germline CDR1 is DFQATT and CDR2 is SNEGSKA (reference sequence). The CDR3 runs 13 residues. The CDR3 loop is CSAPLAGEGTQYF. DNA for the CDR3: TGCAGTGCTCCCCTAGCGGGAGAAGGGACCCAGTACTTC.

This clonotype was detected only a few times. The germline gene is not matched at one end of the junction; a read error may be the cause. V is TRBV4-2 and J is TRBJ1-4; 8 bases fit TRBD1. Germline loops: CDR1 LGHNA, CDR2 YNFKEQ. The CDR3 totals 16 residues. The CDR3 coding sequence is TGTGTCAGCAGCCAAGGGGAGGACAGGGACGGTGAAAAACTGTTTTTT. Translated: CVSSQGEDRDGEKLFF.

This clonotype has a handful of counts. The CDR3 region has the DNA TGCGCCAGCAGCCGATTTGTTAGCGGGAGCTACGAGCAGTACTTC. This translates into CASSRFVSGSYEQYF. J is TRBJ2-5 and V is TRBV4-3; 9 nucleotides match TRBD2. The J call is uncertain, as TRBJ2-7 better fits the DNA end. Germline assignment: CDR1 LGHNA and CDR2 YSLEER. The CDR3 runs to 15 residues.

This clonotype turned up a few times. The CDR3: CASSQTGGPNEKLFF. Here the CDR3 DNA reads TGTGCCAGCAGCCAGACAGGGGGCCCTAATGAAAAACTGTTTTTT. The V call is TRBV5-5, the J call TRBJ1-4, with 10 nucleotides matching TRBD1. The CDR3 is 15 amino acids. V trimming: 4 bases; J trimming: 3 bases; junction bases outside the gene matches: 3. Germline V gene lookup returns CDR1 SGHKS and CDR2 YYEKEE (reference sequence).

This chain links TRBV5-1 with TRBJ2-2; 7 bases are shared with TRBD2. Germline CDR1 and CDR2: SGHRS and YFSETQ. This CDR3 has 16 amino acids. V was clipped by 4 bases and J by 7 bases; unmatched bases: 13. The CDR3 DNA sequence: TGCGCCAGCAGCCCGAACCCGACTAGCACTGTCGGGGAGCTGTTTTTT. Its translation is CASSPNPTSTVGELFF.

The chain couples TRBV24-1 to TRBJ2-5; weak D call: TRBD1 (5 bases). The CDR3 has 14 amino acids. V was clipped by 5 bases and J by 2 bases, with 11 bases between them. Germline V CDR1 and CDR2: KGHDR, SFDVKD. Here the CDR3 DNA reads TGTGCCACCAGTGGGGGCTTGGGGCAAGAGACCCAGTACTTC. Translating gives CATSGGLGQETQYF.

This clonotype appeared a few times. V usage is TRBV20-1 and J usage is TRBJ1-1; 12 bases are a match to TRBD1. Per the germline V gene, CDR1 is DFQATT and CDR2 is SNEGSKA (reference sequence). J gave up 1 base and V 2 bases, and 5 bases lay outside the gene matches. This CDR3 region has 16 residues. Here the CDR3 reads CSARTGQGARNTEAFF. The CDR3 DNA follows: TGCAGTGCTAGAACGGGACAGGGGGCGCGGAACACTGAAGCTTTCTTT.

CDR3: CATSRVPGEGYEQYF. CDR3 DNA: TGTGCCACCAGCAGAGTCCCAGGGGAGGGTTACGAGCAGTACTTC. The chain employs TRBV15 and TRBJ2-7; tentatively, D is TRBD2 (7 bases). This CDR3 contains 15 residues. The V gene's germline CDR1 is LNHNV and CDR2 YYDKDF (reference sequence). The V and J ends lost 1 base and 4 bases respectively, with 14 bases between them. Full variable domain (outside the CDR3, taken from reference TRBV15 and TRBJ2-7): DAMVIQNPRYQVTQFGKPVTLSCSQTLNHNVMYWYQQKSSQAPKLLFHYYDKDFNNEADTPDNFQSRRPNTSFCFLDIRSPGLGDTAMYLCATSRVPGEGYEQYFGPGTRLTVT.